The sequence of this TCR beta chain was determined in a study of blood T cell repertoires in COVID-19. Study context: From the United States, Italy and Spain came samples of acute and convalescent COVID-19. Sample material is recorded as cDNA or gDNA derived from T cells, B-cell-depleted T cells, or PBMCs.

Authors' data handling: Counts of nucleated cells, estimated from reference gene primer amplification, were obtained. The data were produced by immunoSEQ multiplex PCR, yet TCRdb's version contains in-frame clones alone and is incomplete. V, J and clone size reflect that table, while D and trimming were determined from the DNA. This sample has around 100,000 clones, with about 87% found just once. This CDR3 comprises 15 residues. CDR1 and CDR2 from the germline V gene are MGHRA and YSYEKL. Remarks on this clone: One end of the junction is discordant with germline, which a read error may explain.

This chain connects TRBV4-1 to TRBJ2-2; 7 bases fit TRBD2. Specimen: peripheral blood. This clonotype originated in a human donor in a cohort sampled during active or convalescent COVID-19. In DNA form, the CDR3 reads TGCGCCCGCAGCCGGGGGGTCATGAACACCGGGGAGCTGTTTTTT. It specifies CARSRGVMNTGELFF.